The 12 T cell receptor beta chains in this list originate from one sample, sequenced in a study of cytomegalovirus exposure and HLA in healthy donors. The PCR had 60 Vbeta and 13 Jbeta primers. Profiled with immunoSEQ multiplex PCR; TCRdb holds only in-frame clones, not every one. The sample gives about 100,000 clones, 9.5% to 13% of which show up once; under 6% is in the top ten. The sample comprised PBMCs. These receptors were taken from a man aged 35-49 years in good health and CMV-seropositive.

This clone has more than one count but fewer than ten. V gene TRBV30 combines with J gene TRBJ1-5; D is unresolved. The CDR3 is made up of 13 amino acids. With 1 base removed from V and 1 base from J, the gap between germline ends came to 5 bases. Germline lookup yields CDR1 GTSNPN and CDR2 SVGIG (reference sequence). CDR3 bases: TGTGCCTGGAGTGGAGGGAGCAATCAGCCCCAGCATTTT. This codes for CAWSGGSNQPQHF.

Only a few counts were recorded for this clone. The chain joins TRBV9 to TRBJ2-3; D call uncertain. Germline CDR1 SGDLS, CDR2 YYNGEE. The CDR3 spans 15 residues. V was cut by 0 bases and J by 2 bases, with 10 bases left in between. The CDR3 loop reads CASSVVPQHTDTQYF. Here the CDR3 DNA reads TGTGCCAGCAGCGTAGTTCCTCAACACACAGATACGCAGTATTTT.

The chain uses TRBV14 and TRBJ1-6, with a weak D call TRBD1 (6 bases). Looked up from germline, CDR1 is SGHDN and CDR2 is FVKESK. The CDR3 spans 13 residues. V lost 4 bases and J lost 15, with 16 bases in between. CDR3 residues: CASSRDTKEGLHF. CDR3 DNA sequence: TGTGCCAGCAGCCGGGACACCAAGGAAGGCCTCCACTTT. The full variable domain, its missing parts supplied by reference TRBV14 and TRBJ1-6, is EAGVTQFPSHSVIEKGQTVTLRCDPISGHDNLYWYRRVMGKEIKFLLHFVKESKQDESGMPNNRFLAERTGGTYSTLKVQPAELEDSGVYFCASSRDTKEGLHFGNGTRLTVT.

The genes are TRBV7-6 and TRBJ2-1; 10 bases map to TRBD2. J lost 1 base, V lost 5 bases, and 5 bases had no gene match. Germline V CDR1 and CDR2: SGHVS, FNYEAQ. The CDR3 loop spans 16 amino acids. The DNA for the CDR3 is TGTGCCAGCAGCGCTTCTAGCGGGAGATCCTACAATGAGCAGTTCTTC. This codes for CASSASSGRSYNEQFF.

The CDR3 protein is CASSLKGGQGYNSPLHF. CDR3 sequence (DNA): TGTGCCAGCAGCTTAAAGGGGGGACAGGGGTATAATTCACCCCTCCACTTT. The V call is TRBV7-9, the J call TRBJ1-6; 10 bases fit TRBD1. This CDR3 spans 17 amino acids. Germline V gene sequence: CDR1 SEHNR, CDR2 FQNEAQ (reference sequence). V shed 2 bases and J 4 bases; nucleotides not matched to a gene: 5.

The chain joins TRBV5-1 to TRBJ2-5; 13 nucleotides align to TRBD2. The J segment lost 5 bases and the V segment lost 4 bases, leaving 5 bases of the junction unmatched. The germline V gene has CDR1 SGHRS and CDR2 YFSETQ. The CDR3 is 15 amino acids. CDR3 DNA: TGCGCCAGCAGCCCTACTAGCGGGAGGGTGGAGACCCAGTACTTC. This codes for CASSPTSGRVETQYF.

The chain carries TRBV6-5 and TRBJ2-2, with a possible D match to TRBD1 (5 bases). With 8 bases removed from V and 3 bases from J, the gap between germline ends came to 13 bases. Germline V gene sequence: CDR1 MNHEY, CDR2 SVGAGI. The CDR3 sequence is 14 residues long. Written as DNA, the CDR3 is TGTGCCAGCGGGGCAGGGTTCGACACCGGGGAGCTGTTTTTT. Its protein product is CASGAGFDTGELFF.

V usage is TRBV28 and J usage is TRBJ2-7; 7 bases line up with TRBD1. The CDR3 runs 14 residues. The ends lost 7 bases at V and 4 bases at J; junction bases unmatched: 10. CDR1 and CDR2 (germline): MDHEN, SYDVKM. CDR3 nucleotides: TGTGCCAGCATACAACCGGGACAGAAATACGAGCAGTACTTC. Protein product: CASIQPGQKYEQYF.

This sequence joins TRBV6-1 and TRBJ2-7; tentative D call: TRBD2 (6 bases). Germline V gene lookup returns CDR1 MNHNS and CDR2 SASEGT. There are 13 residues in the CDR3. Deletions cut 1 base from V and 9 bases from J, with 13 bases between. The CDR3 DNA reads as TGTGCCAGCAGTGAAGGGGGGGTGTCAGGGCAGTACTTC. Protein product: CASSEGGVSGQYF.

The chain is built from TRBV19 and TRBJ2-3; D perhaps matches TRBD2 (5 bases). The germline V gene encodes CDR1 LNHDA and CDR2 SQIVND (reference sequence). This CDR3 is built from 14 residues. V was shortened by 2 bases and J by 0 bases, with 6 bases between the two germline ends. CDR3 amino acids: CASSISGSTDTQYF. CDR3 in DNA: TGTGCCAGTAGTATAAGCGGCAGCACAGATACGCAGTATTTT.

The chain links TRBV5-8 to TRBJ1-5; no definite D call. This CDR3 has 16 residues. Germline CDR1 reads SGHTS; CDR2 reads YDEGEE. Trimming cost V 0 bases and J 0 bases, with 10 bases left between them. CDR3 nucleotide sequence: TGTGCCAGCAGCTTGGAGCGGGGTCATAGCAATCAGCCCCAGCATTTT. It codes for CASSLERGHSNQPQHF.

In this sample, this clone turned up a few times. The chain has TRBV7-9 and TRBJ1-4; 8 bases are shared with TRBD1. The germline V gene has CDR1 SEHNR and CDR2 FQNEAQ (reference sequence). Trimming at V came to 5 bases and at J to 5 bases, leaving 4 bases not matched to a gene. The CDR3 length is 14 residues. This CDR3 is CASSGGTGNEKLFF. The CDR3, as DNA: TGTGCCAGCAGCGGAGGGACAGGAAATGAAAAACTGTTTTTT.